The 16 T cell receptor beta chains below come from one sample, sequenced in a study of T cells in Graves' hyperthyroidism and ophthalmopathy. Researchers amplified the TCR beta CDR3 regions from RNA transcripts. Primed by the HTBI set, a first-round RT-PCR was run on the TCR CDR3. TCRdb ran MiXCR on the multiplex PCR reads and lists one entry per CDR3 protein. The sample has hundreds of thousands of distinct CDR3 sequences, around 16% seen once. Material for sequencing was blood. These receptors were obtained from a woman in her twenties or thirties with Graves' hyperthyroidism.

J is TRBJ2-1 and V is TRBV6-1, with a weak D call TRBD2 (6 bases). The germline CDR1 and CDR2 sequences are MNHNS and SASEGT. V was trimmed by 5 bases and J by 13 bases, leaving 12 bases between them. This CDR3 is built from 11 residues. CDR3 residues: CASSLADKQFF. CDR3 bases: TGTGCCAGCAGTTTAGCGGACAAACAGTTCTTC.

This clonotype occurred many times. The V and J genes are TRBV12-3 or TRBV12-4 and TRBJ1-1; TRBD1 is a possible D gene (6 bases). The CDR3 is 14 residues long. Trimming took 5 bases from V and 0 from J, leaving 10 bases between them. The CDR3 is CASSSTGMNTEAFF. The CDR3 DNA reads as TGTGCCAGCAGTAGCACAGGGATGAACACTGAAGCTTTCTTT.

This clonotype was observed many times. This chain joins TRBV6-2 or TRBV6-3 and TRBJ2-5, with D perhaps TRBD1 (6 bases). The CDR3 is made up of 13 amino acids. Germline CDR1 and CDR2: MNHEY and SVGEGT. V shed 6 bases and J shed 4 bases, with 12 bases lying between them. CDR3 bases: TGTGCCAGCAGACCGAGGGGGACAGAGACCCAGTACTTC. Amino acids: CASRPRGTETQYF.

This clonotype was counted a few times. The V gene is TRBV18, the J gene TRBJ2-1, with 9 positions matching TRBD1. V was pared by 3 bases and J by 5 bases, with 2 bases of the junction left unmatched. Germline loops: CDR1 KGHSH, CDR2 LQKENI. The CDR3 spans 14 residues. DNA of the CDR3: TGTGCCAGCTCACCCGGGACAGGGAACAATGAGCAGTTCTTC. Amino acid sequence: CASSPGTGNNEQFF. Combining the CDR3 with reference TRBV18 and TRBJ2-1 gives the whole variable domain NAGVMQNPRHLVRRRGQEARLRCSPMKGHSHVYWYRQLPEEGLKFMVYLQKENIIDESGMPKERFSAEFPKEGPSILRIQQVVRGDSAAYFCASSPGTGNNEQFFGPGTRLTVL.

This clonotype was seen only a few times. V is TRBV7-2 and J is TRBJ1-2; D is perhaps TRBD1 (5 bases). V lost 4 bases and J lost 6, with 15 bases in between. The CDR3 has 14 residues. CDR1 is SGHTA, CDR2 FQGNSA, per germline. In DNA form, the CDR3 reads TGTGCCAGCAGCTCTCAGGGAAGGACTAATGGCTACACCTTC. This codes for CASSSQGRTNGYTF.

For this clonotype: With a much larger clone just one base away, this may be a read error. The rearrangement links TRBV27 to TRBJ2-7; D unresolved. Germline CDR1 reads MNHEY; CDR2 reads SMNVEV (reference sequence). The V end was cut by 0 bases, the J end by 3 bases, with 6 bases between. This CDR3 region has 13 residues. The DNA for the CDR3 is TGTGCCAGCAGTTTATCGACGGACTACGAGCAGTACTTC. Translating gives CASSLSTDYEQYF.

This clonotype showed up many times. The chain carries TRBV12-3 or TRBV12-4 and TRBJ2-2, with D maybe TRBD2 (6 bases). The CDR3 length is 12 residues. Trimming took off 8 bases at V and 6 bases at J, with 10 bases between the two ends. The chain's CDR3 is CASYGGAGELFF. CDR3 sequence (DNA): TGTGCCAGCTACGGGGGAGCCGGGGAGCTGTTTTTT.

This clonotype has more than one count but fewer than ten. A single base separates this from a much larger clone, so it may be a read error. This sequence joins TRBV28 and TRBJ2-5, with D hard to call. V lost 7 bases to trimming and J lost 6 bases, with 15 bases between them. Germline V gene sequence: CDR1 MDHEN, CDR2 SYDVKM. This CDR3 comprises 13 residues. The CDR3 nucleotides read TGTGCCAGCACTCCAAGAGGAAAAAAGACCCAGTACTTC. It specifies CASTPRGKKTQYF.

This clonotype was picked up many times. V gene TRBV11-2 combines with J gene TRBJ2-7; D is possibly TRBD1 (5 bases). The V end lost 1 base, the J end lost 6 bases, and 13 bases lay between the germline ends. The CDR3 is 14 amino acids. Germline V CDR1 and CDR2: SGHAT, FQNNGV. CDR3 in DNA: TGTGCCAGCAGCTTAGTGTTAGCTGGGGCCGAGCAGTACTTC. Protein sequence: CASSLVLAGAEQYF.

Only a few counts were recorded for this clonotype. CDR3 nucleotide sequence: TGTGCCAGCAGTTTGACCCTTGGGGGGAACACTGAAGCTTTCTTT. It codes for CASSLTLGGNTEAFF. V usage is TRBV27 and J usage is TRBJ1-1; D is possibly TRBD1 (5 bases). Between the trimmed V and J ends, which lost 3 bases and 1 base, there was a span of 12 bases. The CDR3 contains 15 residues. Looked up from germline, CDR1 is MNHEY and CDR2 is SMNVEV (reference sequence).

The chain links TRBV5-1 to TRBJ2-7; TRBD2 aligns across 15 bases. The CDR3 totals 15 residues. The germline gives CDR1 SGHRS, CDR2 YFSETQ. The J segment lost 6 bases and the V segment lost 3 bases, leaving 4 bases of the junction unmatched. CDR3 nucleotides: TGCGCCAGCAGCTGGACTAGCGGGAGGGTTGTCGAGCAGTACTTC. Translation: CASSWTSGRVVEQYF. Complete variable domain (other parts from reference TRBV5-1 and TRBJ2-7): KAGVTQTPRYLIKTRGQQVTLSCSPISGHRSVSWYQQTPGQGLQFLFEYFSETQRNKGNFPGRFSGRQFSNSRSEMNVSTLELGDSALYLCASSWTSGRVVEQYFGPGTRLTVT.

This clonotype was counted a few times. This sequence joins TRBV28 and TRBJ1-6; D possibly corresponds to TRBD1 (6 bases). The V end was cut by 7 bases, the J end by 7 bases, with 17 bases between. Germline loops: CDR1 MDHEN, CDR2 SYDVKM. This CDR3 contains 15 residues. The CDR3 reads CASKEQMGHNSPLHF. The CDR3 coding sequence is TGTGCCAGCAAGGAGCAAATGGGACACAATTCACCCCTCCACTTT.

This clonotype was picked up many times. The rearrangement uses TRBV7-8 and TRBJ1-5; D is undetermined. CDR3 length equals 12 residues. Trimming pared 6 bases from V and 4 bases from J, leaving 7 bases between. CDR1 and CDR2 from the germline V gene are SGHVS and FQNEAQ. CDR3 amino acids: CASRNSNQPQHF. The CDR3 DNA is TGTGCCAGCAGGAACAGTAATCAGCCCCAGCATTTT.

This clonotype came up a few times. The chain links TRBV2 to TRBJ1-1; TRBD1 might be the D (6 bases). Trimming cost V 7 bases and J 4 bases, with 16 bases left between them. Germline V lookup: CDR1 SNHLY, CDR2 FYNNEI. The CDR3 totals 14 residues. In nucleotides, the CDR3 is TGTGCCAGCATAGGGGGACGGGGGGGCACTGAAGCTTTCTTT. As protein: CASIGGRGGTEAFF.

The V gene is TRBV2, the J gene TRBJ2-3; no definite D call. V gave up 10 bases and J gave up 2 bases, with 19 bases separating them. Germline assignment: CDR1 SNHLY and CDR2 FYNNEI. The CDR3 runs 15 residues. The CDR3 DNA reads TGTGCCACCAGATCCTCAGAGTCACCCACAGATACGCAGTATTTT. This translates into CATRSSESPTDTQYF.

V usage is TRBV6-1 and J usage is TRBJ2-1; D perhaps matches TRBD1 (8 bases). V was pared by 6 bases and J by 4 bases, with 16 bases between. CDR1 and CDR2 from the germline V gene are MNHNS and SASEGT. The CDR3 covers 15 residues. CDR3 loop: CASSPDRGGYNEQFF. CDR3 DNA sequence: TGTGCCAGCAGCCCCGACAGGGGAGGGTACAATGAGCAGTTCTTC.